This T cell receptor (beta chain) comes out of a study of cytotoxic CD8 clonotypes in ibrutinib-treated CLL. Sequenced by immunoSEQ multiplex PCR; TCRdb stores in-frame clones only, minus some. The sample holds about 200,000 clones, 75% to 85% seen once. From germline, CDR1 is KGHSH and CDR2 LQKENI. V trimming: 0 bases; J trimming: 2 bases; junction bases outside the gene matches: 4. The CDR3 spans 15 residues. This chain joins TRBV18 and TRBJ2-7, with 7 positions matching TRBD2. The sequencing used PBMCs, collected after 12 months of ibrutinib treatment. This sequence was found in a human donor with chronic lymphocytic leukemia. Here the CDR3 reads CASSPPGLAAYEQYF. The CDR3 DNA is TGTGCCAGCTCACCACCGGGGCTAGCGGCCTACGAGCAGTACTTC. Full variable domain (missing parts from reference TRBV18 and TRBJ2-7): NAGVMQNPRHLVRRRGQEARLRCSPMKGHSHVYWYRQLPEEGLKFMVYLQKENIIDESGMPKERFSAEFPKEGPSILRIQQVVRGDSAAYFCASSPPGLAAYEQYFGPGTRLTVT.